These T cell receptor beta chains were read from a single sample in a study of vaccination and CD4 T cells after COVID-19. Antigen specificity for these receptors is unknown. TCRdb recomputed calls from the PCR reads with MiXCR, one row per CDR3 protein. The table shows some 4,000 distinct CDR3 sequences, with 21% occurring only once. Sequenced sample: CD4+ T cells from blood, cultured in vitro. The receptors were sampled from a human donor who had recovered from COVID-19. The CDR3 runs from the conserved cysteine through the conserved F or W. Fields, in order: J gene, clone size, D gene, V gene, CDR3 length, CDR3 DNA, CDR3 protein. The D gene is left open where the match is weak. Clone size appears in some rows only: once, few, many, or a class for an expanded clone.

TRBJ2-1,-,TRBD2,TRBV3-1,18,TGTGCCAGCAGCCACTCCACGGGCGGGCTAGCGGGACACAATGAGCAGTTCTTC,CASSHSTGGLAGHNEQFF
TRBJ2-5,few,TRBD2,TRBV2,15,TGTGCCAGCAGCATACTAGCGGGGGCCAAAGGGACCCAGTACTTC,CASSILAGAKGTQYF
TRBJ2-5,medium-sized,-,TRBV10-3,14,TGTGCCATCAGTGAGTCGAACGGGCTGGAGACCCAGTACTTC,CAISESNGLETQYF
TRBJ2-2,medium-sized,-,TRBV5-1,13,TGCGCCAGCAGCTTCGGACAGCCCGGGGAGCTGTTTTTT,CASSFGQPGELFF
TRBJ2-1,few,-,TRBV4-1,16,TGCGCCAGCAGCCCCCGCTCCCAGGGCCTAAGGGGTGAGCAGTTCTTC,CASSPRSQGLRGEQFF
TRBJ1-2,large,TRBD1,TRBV19,15,TGTGCCACCTCGGACAGGGGGCTTTCTAACTATGGCTACACCTTC,CATSDRGLSNYGYTF
TRBJ2-1,-,TRBD1,TRBV5-5,13,TGTGCCAGCAGTTGGGACAGCCAGTTAGAGCAGTTCTTC,CASSWDSQLEQFF
TRBJ2-6,-,-,TRBV30,14,TGTGCCTGCCATTTGTACTCTGGGGCCAACGTCCCGACTTTC,CACHLYSGANVPTF
TRBJ1-2,-,-,TRBV21-1,15,TGTGCCAGCAGCAAAGGGGGGGAGGTGGGCTATGGCTACACCTTC,CASSKGGEVGYGYTF
TRBJ1-1,medium-sized,-,TRBV20-1,13,TGCAGTGCTAGTACCGTTACGAACACTGAAGCTTTCTTT,CSASTVTNTEAFF
TRBJ2-7,-,-,TRBV6-1,14,TGTGCCAGCAGCCGATTCTTGGAACGCTACGAGCAGTACTTC,CASSRFLERYEQYF
TRBJ2-7,-,TRBD2,TRBV6-5,16,TGTGCCAGCAGTTCATTCGGGACTAGCGGCTCCTACGAGCAGTACTTC,CASSSFGTSGSYEQYF
TRBJ2-7,few,TRBD1,TRBV20-1,12,TGCAGTGCGAGCACAGGGGTCGCGGAGCAGTACTTC,CSASTGVAEQYF
TRBJ2-7,-,-,TRBV20-1,15,TGCAGTGCTAGAGTAGGTTTAGGCAGAGCCTACGAGCGGTACTTC,CSARVGLGRAYERYF
TRBJ2-4,-,TRBD1,TRBV23-1,17,TGCGCCAGCAGTCAAGGGGACAGGGGGCCGAGGCAAAACATTCAGTACTTC,CASSQGDRGPRQNIQYF
TRBJ2-5,-,-,TRBV30,15,TGTGCCTGGAGTGTGGGGGGCGCGGGGTGGGAGATCCAGTACTTC,CAWSVGGAGWEIQYF
TRBJ1-1,-,-,TRBV29-1,11,TGCAGCGTTGGAAGGGTCCCTGAAGCTTTCTTT,CSVGRVPEAFF
TRBJ1-4,-,-,TRBV7-2,14,TGTGCCAGCAGCTTAGACAGCCTAAGGGAAAAACTGTTTTTT,CASSLDSLREKLFF
TRBJ2-7,few,TRBD2,TRBV20-1,15,TGCAGTGCGATCCATAGCGGGGGGGCCTCGGGGGAGCAGTACTTC,CSAIHSGGASGEQYF
TRBJ1-1,-,TRBD1,TRBV30,13,TGTGCCTGGGGGACAGACATGAACACTGAAGCTTTCTTT,CAWGTDMNTEAFF
TRBJ2-6,medium-sized,-,TRBV5-4,15,TGTGCCAGCAGCTTGGCGGGGCCTGGGGCCAACGTCCTGACTTTC,CASSLAGPGANVLTF
TRBJ2-7,-,-,TRBV20-1,12,TGCAGTGCGGCAGGCTACCCCTACGAGCAGTACTTC,CSAAGYPYEQYF
TRBJ2-3,few,TRBD2,TRBV20-1,17,TGCAGTGCTCACTCCAGGAGTAGCGGGTCCATCACAGATACGCAGTATTTT,CSAHSRSSGSITDTQYF
TRBJ1-2,few,-,TRBV19,14,TGTGCCAGTAGTATAGTGAGTCAGCACTATGGCTACACCTTC,CASSIVSQHYGYTF
TRBJ2-5,few,-,TRBV7-7,13,TGTGCTAGCAGCCCCCACCAACACGAGACCCAGTACTTC,CASSPHQHETQYF
TRBJ1-6,few,-,TRBV6-1,14,TGTGCCAGCAGTGAAGTGGCGGACTATTCACCCCTCCACTTT,CASSEVADYSPLHF
TRBJ1-1,medium-sized,-,TRBV12-3/TRBV12-4,13,TGTGCCAGCAGCCTACTAAGGGCGGCTGAAGCTTTCTTT,CASSLLRAAEAFF
TRBJ2-7,medium-sized,-,TRBV7-8,15,TGTGCCAGCAGCTTAGCGGAGGGCTTATCCTACGAGCAGTACTTC,CASSLAEGLSYEQYF
TRBJ2-5,-,-,TRBV12-3/TRBV12-4,14,TGTGCCAGCAGTTATGGACCGATCCAAGAGACCCAGTACTTC,CASSYGPIQETQYF
TRBJ2-7,-,-,TRBV9,11,TGTGCCAGCGAAGGTTTCGGCGAGCAGTACTTC,CASEGFGEQYF
TRBJ2-1,few,TRBD2,TRBV10-1,14,TGCGCCAGCAGTTGGCTAGCGGGGGGCGATGAGCAGTTCTTC,CASSWLAGGDEQFF
TRBJ1-6,-,-,TRBV5-1,16,TGCGCCAGCAGGTTTGATTCCTACTCCTATAATTCACCCCTCCACTTT,CASRFDSYSYNSPLHF
TRBJ2-5,few,TRBD1,TRBV5-1,15,TGCGCCAGCAGCTTAGGGGACAGGGCCCTTCCGACCCAGTACTTC,CASSLGDRALPTQYF
TRBJ2-2,-,-,TRBV7-7,13,TGTGCTAGCAGCCCAAACATTGGCGGGGAGCTGTTTTTT,CASSPNIGGELFF
TRBJ2-2,-,TRBD2,TRBV7-8,13,TGTGCCGATGGCGGGGGAAACACCGGGGAGCTGTTTTTT,CADGGGNTGELFF